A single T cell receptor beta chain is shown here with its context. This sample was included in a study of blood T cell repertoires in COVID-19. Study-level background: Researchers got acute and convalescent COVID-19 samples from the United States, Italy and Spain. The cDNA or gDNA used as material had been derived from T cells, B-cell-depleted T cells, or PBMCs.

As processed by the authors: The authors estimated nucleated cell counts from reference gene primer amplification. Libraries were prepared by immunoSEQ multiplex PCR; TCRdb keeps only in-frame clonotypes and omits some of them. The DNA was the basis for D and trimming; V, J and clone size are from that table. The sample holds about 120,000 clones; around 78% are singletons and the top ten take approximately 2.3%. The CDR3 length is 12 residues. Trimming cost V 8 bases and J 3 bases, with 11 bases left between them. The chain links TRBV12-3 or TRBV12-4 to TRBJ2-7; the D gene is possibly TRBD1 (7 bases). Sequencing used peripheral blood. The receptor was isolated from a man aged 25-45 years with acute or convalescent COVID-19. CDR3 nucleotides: TGTGCCAGCGGGCAGGGGGGCTACGAGCAGTACTTC. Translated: CASGQGGYEQYF.